A selection of T cell receptor beta chains follows, all from one sample in a study of T cells after yellow fever vaccination. TCRdb ran MiXCR on the 5' RACE reads and lists one entry per CDR3 protein. The table includes tens of thousands of distinct CDR3 sequences, about 6.3% detected once. The starting material was CD8+ T cells not binding an NS4B(214-222) dextramer, sorted from PBMCs, obtained about 41 days after the first yellow fever vaccination. The source is a man younger than 30 who received the YFV17D yellow fever vaccine. Both conserved end residues are part of each CDR3. D genes are given only for firm matches. Only some rows state a clone size, as once, few, many or a class for expanded clones.

V	size	J	D	CDR3	DNA
TRBV11-2	few	TRBJ1-1	-	CASSQTTGTEAFF	TGTGCCAGCAGCCAAACGACGGGCACTGAAGCTTTCTTT
TRBV4-2	many	TRBJ2-3	TRBD2	CASSQGTSGGADTQYF	TGTGCCAGCAGCCAAGGGACTAGCGGGGGGGCAGATACGCAGTATTTT
TRBV5-6	-	TRBJ2-3	-	CASSLRGAGRFSTDTQYF	TGTGCCAGCAGCTTACGGGGGGCGGGGCGGTTTAGCACAGATACGCAGTATTTT
TRBV19	-	TRBJ1-2	TRBD1	CASSAPRQGSDGYTF	TGTGCCAGTAGTGCCCCCCGACAGGGTTCCGACGGCTACACCTTC
TRBV20-1	-	TRBJ1-1	-	CSAREDWADLNTEAFF	TGCAGTGCTAGAGAAGACTGGGCGGACTTGAACACTGAAGCTTTCTTT
TRBV11-3	-	TRBJ1-4	-	CASSAWAGGRQNEKLFF	TGTGCCAGCAGCGCCTGGGCGGGAGGACGGCAGAATGAAAAACTGTTTTTT
TRBV5-1	-	TRBJ1-1	-	CASSPHGGNTEAFF	TGCGCCAGCAGTCCCCACGGGGGGAACACTGAAGCTTTCTTT
TRBV6-5	many	TRBJ1-2	TRBD1	CASNPTGSRGYGYTF	TGTGCCAGCAACCCGACAGGGTCCCGAGGGTATGGCTACACCTTC
TRBV5-6	-	TRBJ2-4	-	CASSFSLSFAKNIQYF	TGTGCCAGCAGCTTCAGTCTTTCGTTCGCCAAAAACATTCAGTACTTC
TRBV29-1	many	TRBJ2-4	TRBD1	CSVRTGGGIQYF	TGCAGCGTCCGGACAGGGGGAGGCATTCAGTACTTC
TRBV10-2	many	TRBJ2-7	-	CASSESWGPYEQYF	TGCGCCAGCAGTGAGTCGTGGGGCCCCTACGAGCAGTACTTC
TRBV27	many	TRBJ2-7	-	CASSHDRYEQYF	TGTGCCAGCAGTCATGACCGCTACGAGCAGTACTTC
TRBV29-1	many	TRBJ2-7	TRBD1	CSVGDSSYEQYF	TGCAGCGTTGGGGACAGTTCCTACGAGCAGTACTTC
TRBV4-1	-	TRBJ1-2	-	CASSPPGVNYGYTF	TGCGCCAGCAGCCCGCCCGGGGTGAACTATGGCTACACCTTC
TRBV6-1	few	TRBJ1-2	-	CASSETGDWNNYGYTF	TGTGCCAGCAGTGAAACGGGGGACTGGAATAACTATGGCTACACCTTC
TRBV7-9	-	TRBJ1-1	-	CASTYGGGVGAFF	TGTGCCAGCACCTATGGAGGCGGGGTTGGAGCTTTCTTT
TRBV7-6	-	TRBJ2-1	TRBD2	CASSLSGGAGEQFF	TGTGCCAGCAGCCTAAGCGGGGGGGCGGGTGAGCAGTTCTTC
TRBV10-3	few	TRBJ2-7	TRBD2	CAITSGGLYEQYF	TGTGCCATCACAAGCGGGGGACTCTACGAGCAGTACTTC
TRBV4-1	many	TRBJ2-5	-	CASSQGGGMSETQYF	TGCGCCAGCAGCCAAGGCGGCGGGATGAGTGAGACCCAGTACTTC
TRBV4-1	few	TRBJ1-6	-	CASSQDGSNSPLHF	TGCGCCAGCAGCCAAGACGGAAGTAATTCACCCCTCCACTTT
TRBV11-1	-	TRBJ1-6	-	CASSLDHTFRGSYNSPLHF	TGTGCCAGCAGCTTAGACCACACCTTCAGGGGCTCCTATAATTCACCCCTCCACTTT
TRBV6-4	many	TRBJ2-3	TRBD1	CASSDGTGGTDTQYF	TGTGCCAGCAGTGACGGGACAGGGGGCACAGATACGCAGTATTTT
TRBV27	many	TRBJ2-5	-	CASSPPGKETQYF	TGTGCCAGCAGCCCCCCAGGGAAAGAGACCCAGTACTTC
TRBV10-3	medium-sized	TRBJ1-4	-	CAISESTRHPWIEKLFF	TGTGCCATCAGTGAGTCGACGCGGCACCCGTGGATTGAAAAACTGTTTTTT
TRBV6-1	many	TRBJ2-1	TRBD1	CASSLRGSYNEQFF	TGTGCCAGCAGCCTCAGGGGGTCCTACAATGAGCAGTTCTTC
TRBV6-5	few	TRBJ2-5	TRBD1	CASSSHPTGSGETQYF	TGTGCCAGCAGTTCCCATCCGACAGGGTCGGGAGAGACCCAGTACTTC
TRBV20-1	-	TRBJ1-6	-	CSARPQTSYNSPLHF	TGCAGTGCTAGACCACAAACCTCCTATAATTCACCCCTCCACTTT
TRBV10-3	few	TRBJ2-5	-	CAISESSGKGQETQYF	TGTGCCATCAGTGAGTCGTCAGGGAAGGGCCAAGAGACCCAGTACTTC
TRBV27	many	TRBJ2-7	TRBD1	CASSISGTDFYEQYF	TGTGCCAGCAGCATCTCTGGGACAGATTTCTACGAGCAGTACTTC
TRBV29-1	many	TRBJ2-7	-	CSVITWDEQYF	TGCAGCGTTATCACCTGGGACGAGCAGTACTTC
TRBV3-1	many	TRBJ2-1	-	CASKGSLGDEQFF	TGTGCCAGCAAGGGGAGCCTGGGAGATGAGCAGTTCTTC
TRBV6-5	many	TRBJ2-1	TRBD2	CASSQTSGGYNEQFF	TGTGCCAGCAGCCAGACTAGCGGGGGGTACAATGAGCAGTTCTTC
TRBV4-1	few	TRBJ2-1	-	CASSPVLGVPYNEQFF	TGCGCCAGCAGCCCCGTGTTGGGGGTCCCCTACAATGAGCAGTTCTTC
TRBV13	few	TRBJ2-3	TRBD2	CASSIRLAGAFGEDTQYF	TGTGCCAGCAGCATCCGACTAGCGGGGGCCTTCGGGGAAGATACGCAGTATTTT
TRBV10-2	many	TRBJ2-1	-	CASSERARKGNEQFF	TGCGCCAGCAGTGAAAGGGCCCGAAAAGGCAATGAGCAGTTCTTC
TRBV14	few	TRBJ2-3	-	CASSQEGYGFDTQYF	TGTGCCAGCAGCCAAGAGGGTTATGGTTTCGATACGCAGTATTTT
TRBV13	few	TRBJ2-7	-	CASSSVATYEQYF	TGTGCCAGCAGCTCGGTCGCAACCTACGAGCAGTACTTC
TRBV27	many	TRBJ2-1	-	CASAAGGVYNEQFF	TGTGCCAGCGCCGCGGGCGGCGTCTACAATGAGCAGTTCTTC
TRBV7-9	many	TRBJ1-1	-	CASSFEGLEAFF	TGTGCCAGCAGCTTTGAGGGGCTTGAAGCTTTCTTT
TRBV27	few	TRBJ1-6	-	CASSPQGRNSPLHF	TGTGCCAGCAGCCCGCAGGGGCGGAATTCACCCCTCCACTTT
TRBV3-1	-	TRBJ1-5	TRBD1	CASSQDRALEPQHF	TGTGCCAGCAGCCAGGACAGGGCGTTGGAGCCCCAGCATTTT
TRBV12-3/TRBV12-4	few	TRBJ1-5	-	CASRETTLSNQPQHF	TGTGCCAGCAGGGAAACTACTCTCTCTAATCAGCCCCAGCATTTT
TRBV6-1	few	TRBJ2-2	-	CASRQGLGQPNTGELFF	TGTGCCAGCCGACAAGGGTTGGGCCAGCCTAACACCGGGGAGCTGTTTTTT
TRBV14	-	TRBJ1-2	TRBD1	CASSQTGGAYGYTF	TGTGCCAGCAGCCAGACAGGGGGCGCCTATGGCTACACCTTC
TRBV29-1	-	TRBJ2-1	-	CSTRRPDPNEQFF	TGCAGCACACGTCGCCCCGATCCCAATGAGCAGTTCTTC
TRBV3-1	few	TRBJ2-3	TRBD1	CASSQVGTGSTDTQYF	TGTGCCAGCAGCCAAGTTGGGACAGGGAGCACAGATACGCAGTATTTT
TRBV6-1	many	TRBJ2-1	TRBD2	CASSRSGGGVNEQFF	TGTGCCAGCAGTCGTAGCGGGGGGGGAGTGAATGAGCAGTTCTTC
TRBV20-1	many	TRBJ2-2	-	CSARRRVGGNLANTGELFF	TGCAGTGCTAGGCGCAGGGTGGGGGGTAACCTCGCGAACACCGGGGAGCTGTTTTTT
TRBV5-4	-	TRBJ2-3	TRBD1	CASSIGQGGTDTQYF	TGTGCCAGCAGCATCGGACAGGGAGGCACAGATACGCAGTATTTT